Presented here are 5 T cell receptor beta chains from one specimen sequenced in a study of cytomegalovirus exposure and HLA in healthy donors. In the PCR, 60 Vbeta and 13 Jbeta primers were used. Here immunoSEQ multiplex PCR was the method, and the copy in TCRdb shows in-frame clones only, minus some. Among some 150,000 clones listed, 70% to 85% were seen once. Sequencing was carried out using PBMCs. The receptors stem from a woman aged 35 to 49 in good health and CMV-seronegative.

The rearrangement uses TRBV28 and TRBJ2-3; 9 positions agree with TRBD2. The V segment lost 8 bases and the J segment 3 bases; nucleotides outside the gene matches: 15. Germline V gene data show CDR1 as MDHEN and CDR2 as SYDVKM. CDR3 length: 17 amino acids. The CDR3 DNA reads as TGTGCCAGCCCTCCCCGAATGGGTAGCGGGAGTACAGATACGCAGTATTTT. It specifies CASPPRMGSGSTDTQYF.

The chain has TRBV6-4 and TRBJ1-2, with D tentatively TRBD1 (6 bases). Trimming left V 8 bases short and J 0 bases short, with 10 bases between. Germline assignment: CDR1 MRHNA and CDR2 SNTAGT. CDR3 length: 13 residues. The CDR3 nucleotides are TGTGCCAGCCGACAGGACCCTAACTATGGCTACACCTTC. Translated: CASRQDPNYGYTF.

CDR3 sequence (DNA): TGTGCCAGCTCACCCGGTAGCGGGAGGGCCGAAGATACGCAGTATTTT. Translating it yields CASSPGSGRAEDTQYF. The V and J genes are TRBV18 and TRBJ2-3, with 11 bases aligning to TRBD2. The CDR3 extends over 16 amino acids. Losses at the gene ends were 3 bases for V and 5 bases for J; bases not matched to a gene: 7. CDR1 and CDR2 from the germline V gene are KGHSH and LQKENI.

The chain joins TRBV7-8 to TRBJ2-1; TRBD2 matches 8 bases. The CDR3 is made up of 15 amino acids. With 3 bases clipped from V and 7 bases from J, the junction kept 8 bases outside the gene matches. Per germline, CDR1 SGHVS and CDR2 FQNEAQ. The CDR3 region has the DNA TGTGCCAGCAGCTTGAGACGGGAGGGCGGGAATGAGCAGTTCTTC. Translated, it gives CASSLRREGGNEQFF.

The CDR3 DNA follows: TGTGCCAGCAGCCAACAGACTAGCGGTACAGATACGCAGTATTTT. This gives the protein CASSQQTSGTDTQYF. The rearrangement joins TRBV4-2 to TRBJ2-3; 9 nucleotides agree with TRBD2. Losses at the gene ends were 2 bases for V and 3 bases for J; bases not matched to a gene: 3. Per the germline V gene, CDR1 is LGHNA and CDR2 is YNFKEQ. The CDR3 is made up of 15 amino acids.